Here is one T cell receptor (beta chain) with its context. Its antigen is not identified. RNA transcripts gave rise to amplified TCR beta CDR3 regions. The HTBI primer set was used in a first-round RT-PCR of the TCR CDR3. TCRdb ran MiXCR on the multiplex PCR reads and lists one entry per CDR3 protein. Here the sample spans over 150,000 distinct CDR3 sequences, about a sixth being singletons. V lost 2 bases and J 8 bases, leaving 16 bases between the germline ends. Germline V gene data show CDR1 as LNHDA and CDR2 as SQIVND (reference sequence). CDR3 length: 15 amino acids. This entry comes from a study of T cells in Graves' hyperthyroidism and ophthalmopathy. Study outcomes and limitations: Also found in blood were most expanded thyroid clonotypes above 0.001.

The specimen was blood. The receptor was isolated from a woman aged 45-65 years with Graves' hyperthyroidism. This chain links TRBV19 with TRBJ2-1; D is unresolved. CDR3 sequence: CASSILGGSHDEQFF. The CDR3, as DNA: TGTGCCAGTAGTATATTGGGTGGTAGTCACGATGAGCAGTTCTTC.